A single sample is the source of the 29 T cell receptor beta chains below, sequenced in a study of T cell repertoires in cytomegalovirus infection. TCRdb itself ran the reads through MiXCR, one entry per CDR3 protein. The data contain approximately 110,000 distinct CDR3 sequences, about a tenth of them singletons. Their antigen targets remain unknown. The sample consisted of PBMCs, sequenced either directly or after in vitro stimulation (not recorded which). These receptors all stem from a human donor in good health (CMV status not recorded). Some clones in this sample may be carry-over from other donors' samples.

The chain links TRBV6-2 or TRBV6-3 to TRBJ2-1; tentative D call: TRBD2 (5 bases). The CDR3 is made up of 14 amino acids. CDR1 and CDR2 from the germline V gene are MNHEY and SVGEGT. Trimming removed 7 bases from V and 0 bases from J, with 10 bases in between. CDR3 amino acids: CASMGGGSYNEQFF. CDR3 DNA: TGTGCCAGCATGGGCGGAGGCTCCTACAATGAGCAGTTCTTC.

This clonotype was detected ten times or more. V gene TRBV7-2 combines with J gene TRBJ1-1, with D uncertain. V was cut by 1 base and J by 5 bases, with 5 bases left in between. Germline CDR1 is SGHTA and CDR2 is FQGNSA. The CDR3 consists of 12 residues. The CDR3 region is CASSLGTTEAFF. The CDR3 coding sequence is TGTGCCAGCAGCTTAGGGACGACTGAAGCTTTCTTT.

This clonotype was seen a handful of times. The CDR3 DNA reads TGTGCCAGCTCATCGGGTGGGAGTCCTACGGTAATGGCCCTCCACTTT. Translated: CASSSGGSPTVMALHF. J is TRBJ1-6 and V is TRBV18; D not resolved. The germline V and J ends were trimmed by 5 bases and 14 bases, with 25 bases remaining between them. Germline CDR1 is KGHSH and CDR2 is LQKENI. The CDR3 is 16 amino acids.

The rearrangement uses TRBV7-2 and TRBJ1-2, with D tentatively TRBD1 (6 bases). Trimming pared 6 bases from V and 3 bases from J, leaving 11 bases between. Per the germline V gene, CDR1 is SGHTA and CDR2 is FQGNSA. The CDR3 sequence is 13 residues long. For the CDR3, the DNA is TGTGCCAGCAGGGGACAAAAAGACTATGGCTACACCTTC. This codes for CASRGQKDYGYTF.

This clonotype was seen many times. The rearrangement uses TRBV7-8 and TRBJ2-1; D might be TRBD2 (6 bases). V dropped 0 bases and J dropped 0 bases, with 9 bases sitting between them. Germline-derived CDR1 and CDR2 are SGHVS and FQNEAQ. The CDR3 consists of 16 residues. The CDR3 DNA sequence: TGTGCCAGCAGCTTAGCCCCTAGCGACTCCTACAATGAGCAGTTCTTC. It yields the protein CASSLAPSDSYNEQFF.

This clonotype has ten or more counts. The chain combines TRBV6-6 with TRBJ1-1; the D is unclear. The germline CDR1 and CDR2 sequences are MNHNY and SVGAGI (reference sequence). The CDR3 covers 13 residues. V gave up 2 bases and J gave up 7 bases, with 11 bases separating them. The DNA of the CDR3 is TGTGCCAGCAGTTACACCGCCAGTGGTGAAGCTTTCTTT. It codes for CASSYTASGEAFF.

V usage is TRBV6-5 and J usage is TRBJ1-5; TRBD1 matches 7 bases. This CDR3 spans 13 amino acids. CDR1 MNHEY and CDR2 SVGAGI come from the germline V gene. Unmatched junction bases numbered 6, after V lost 8 bases and J lost 5 bases. The CDR3 sequence: CASGRGPDQPQHF. DNA for the CDR3: TGTGCCAGCGGAAGGGGGCCTGATCAGCCCCAGCATTTT.

This clonotype came up many times. The chain employs TRBV11-2 and TRBJ1-1; no definite D call. The CDR3 is made up of 16 amino acids. Germline V gives CDR1 SGHAT, CDR2 FQNNGV. Trimming removed 1 base at V and 0 bases at J, with 12 bases between. The CDR3 here is CASSLVSAGMNTEAFF. CDR3 DNA sequence: TGTGCCAGCAGCTTAGTTTCCGCGGGGATGAACACTGAAGCTTTCTTT.

There are a few counts of this clonotype. The chain employs TRBV11-3 and TRBJ1-1, with D uncertain. The V and J ends lost 5 bases and 4 bases respectively, with 14 bases between them. From germline, CDR1 is SGHNT and CDR2 YENEEA. The CDR3 loop spans 14 amino acids. The CDR3 spells CASSTWRRGTEAFF. The CDR3 bases are TGTGCCAGCAGCACCTGGAGGCGTGGCACTGAAGCTTTCTTT.

This rearrangement joins TRBV7-2 to TRBJ2-5, with 7 bases matching TRBD2. The CDR3 runs 14 residues. CDR1 and CDR2 (germline): SGHTA, FQGNSA. The CDR3 nucleotides read TGTGGAAGCAGCTTAAGGAGGCGGGAGGAGACCCAGTACTTC. This gives the protein CGSSLRRREETQYF.

The sample holds a few counts of this clonotype. The rearrangement uses TRBV20-1 and TRBJ2-1; D call uncertain. Germline CDR1 reads DFQATT; CDR2 reads SNEGSKA (reference sequence). The CDR3 covers 19 residues. Trimming removed 1 base from V and 0 bases from J, with 22 bases in between. The CDR3 DNA is TGCAGTGCTAGAGCCTCCGTCCTGCTTGGGGAAAGCTCCTACAATGAGCAGTTCTTC. This gives the protein CSARASVLLGESSYNEQFF.

Ten or more counts support this clonotype. The genes are TRBV19 and TRBJ1-2; no reliable D call. Germline CDR1 reads LNHDA; CDR2 reads SQIVND (reference sequence). V gave up 3 bases and J gave up 8 bases, with 10 bases separating them. The CDR3 has 12 residues. CDR3 in amino acids: CASSIGVGGYTF. Written as DNA, the CDR3 is TGTGCCAGTAGTATCGGAGTTGGCGGCTACACCTTC.

A word on this clonotype: It is likely a read error, because the conserved phenylalanine at the end of the CDR3 is missing. No DNA is shown, since the ends of the CDR3 on it are uncertain; the CDR3 is the one TCRdb lists. The chain employs TRBV12-3 or TRBV12-4 and TRBJ2-1; TRBD2 reflects the table's D call only, with no check against the DNA. The CDR3 totals 18 residues, both ends included. The CDR3 sequence is CASSLGLAGVVSYNEKFS.

In regard to this clonotype: A much larger clone differs by one base, so this may be a read error. The rearrangement joins TRBV6-4 to TRBJ2-1, with 10 bases matching TRBD2. This CDR3 is built from 15 residues. Looked up from germline, CDR1 is MRHNA and CDR2 is SNTAGT. The DNA of the CDR3 is TGTGCCAACAGTCAACTAGCGGGATTCTACAATGAGCAGTTCTTC. This codes for CANSQLAGFYNEQFF.

At least ten counts were recorded for this clonotype. The rearrangement links TRBV6-2 or TRBV6-3 to TRBJ2-1; 13 bases are shared with TRBD2. The CDR3 contains 18 residues. J was trimmed by 0 bases and V by 5 bases; bases with no gene match: 7. Per the germline V gene, CDR1 is MNHEY and CDR2 is SVGEGT. The CDR3: CASSGGTSGASSYNEQFF. CDR3 nucleotides: TGTGCCAGCAGTGGGGGGACTAGCGGGGCCAGCTCCTACAATGAGCAGTTCTTC.

This clonotype was detected a few times. V gene TRBV9 combines with J gene TRBJ2-1; D gene uncertain. Looked up from germline, CDR1 is SGDLS and CDR2 is YYNGEE. V lost 5 bases and J lost 0, with 12 bases in between. The CDR3 is 15 residues long. This CDR3 reads CASSYDSSSYNEQFF. The CDR3 region has the DNA TGTGCCAGCAGTTATGACTCAAGCTCCTACAATGAGCAGTTCTTC.

This clonotype has a count of ten or more. The chain is built from TRBV28 and TRBJ2-1, with 12 bases that match TRBD2. J was trimmed by 7 bases and V by 1 base; bases with no gene match: 8. The CDR3 is made up of 17 amino acids. Germline assignment: CDR1 MDHEN and CDR2 SYDVKM. CDR3 loop: CASSLLLAGGSKNEQFF. The CDR3 DNA is TGTGCCAGCAGTTTATTACTAGCGGGAGGATCGAAAAATGAGCAGTTCTTC.

This clonotype was counted ten times or more. This rearrangement joins TRBV28 to TRBJ2-1, with TRBD2 matching over 8 bases. V was pared by 4 bases and J by 8 bases, with 13 bases of the junction left unmatched. This CDR3 is 16 amino acids long. Germline V gene lookup returns CDR1 MDHEN and CDR2 SYDVKM. CDR3 amino acids: CASSSPGGGRLHEQFF. In nucleotides, the CDR3 is TGTGCCAGCAGTTCCCCGGGGGGCGGGAGGTTACATGAGCAGTTCTTC.

The chain joins TRBV24-1 to TRBJ2-2; D unclear. The germline V gene has CDR1 KGHDR and CDR2 SFDVKD. The V gene lost 10 bases and the J gene lost 3 bases, with 8 bases spanning the gap. This CDR3 is built from 12 residues. The CDR3: CATRRHTGELFF. The CDR3 region has the DNA TGTGCCACGCGGAGACACACCGGGGAGCTGTTTTTT.

A remark on this clonotype: Since a much larger clone is just one base distant, this may be a read error. V gene TRBV20-1 combines with J gene TRBJ2-3; D remains ambiguous. In germline, CDR1 is DFQATT, CDR2 SNEGSKA (reference sequence). The CDR3 runs 14 residues. CDR3 amino acids: CSAKIYYRTDTQCF. The DNA of the CDR3 is TGCAGTGCTAAAATTTACTATCGCACAGATACGCAGTGTTTT.

This clonotype has ten or more counts. The rearrangement uses TRBV27 and TRBJ1-1; TRBD1 agrees at 7 bases. The ends lost 5 bases at V and 1 base at J; junction bases unmatched: 7. This CDR3 contains 15 residues. Germline CDR1 MNHEY, CDR2 SMNVEV (reference sequence). Here the CDR3 DNA reads TGTGCCAGCAGTGCGACAGGGCTGGGGAACACTGAAGCTTTCTTT. Amino acid sequence: CASSATGLGNTEAFF.

This clonotype has just a few counts. V and J are TRBV6-1 and TRBJ2-2; 10 bases are a match to TRBD2. Germline V gene lookup returns CDR1 MNHNS and CDR2 SASEGT. The trim removed 8 bases at V and 5 bases at J, leaving 8 bases unmatched. The CDR3 is 15 residues long. CDR3 nucleotide sequence: TGTGCCAGCGGAATAGCGGGAGGACGAACCGGGGAGCTGTTTTTT. This sequence encodes CASGIAGGRTGELFF.

V gene TRBV28 combines with J gene TRBJ1-2; no definite D call. Germline V lookup: CDR1 MDHEN, CDR2 SYDVKM. The ends were cut back, 6 bases at V and 9 bases at J, with 20 bases in the middle. The CDR3 is 14 residues long. The CDR3 protein is CASSPPRTVQRYTF. The DNA for the CDR3 is TGTGCCAGCAGCCCCCCCCGGACGGTCCAACGCTACACCTTC.

This clonotype was seen ten or more times. The chain uses TRBV12-3 or TRBV12-4 and TRBJ2-7; 13 positions agree with TRBD2. J lost 2 bases, V lost 6 bases, and 7 bases had no gene match. This CDR3 comprises 16 residues. CDR3 bases: TGTGCCAGCAGCACCGGGACTAGCGGGATACCCTACGAGCAGTACTTC. Translated, it gives CASSTGTSGIPYEQYF.

The table lists this clonotype with many counts. CDR3 residues: CASSLIGGEQETQYF. In DNA, the CDR3 is TGTGCCAGCAGCTTGATAGGCGGAGAGCAAGAGACCCAGTACTTC. The rearrangement uses TRBV5-6 and TRBJ2-5; D not resolved. Germline V CDR1 and CDR2: SGHDT, YYEEEE. This CDR3 spans 15 amino acids. Trimming left V 1 base short and J 2 bases short, with 12 bases between.

In this sample, this clonotype turned up many times. The rearrangement links TRBV20-1 to TRBJ2-5, with 13 bases aligning to TRBD2. The ends lost 2 bases at V and 1 base at J; junction bases unmatched: 10. This CDR3 region has 18 residues. Germline V CDR1 and CDR2: DFQATT, SNEGSKA (reference sequence). CDR3 nucleotide sequence: TGCAGTGCTAGACCTCAACGTGGGACTAGCGGGGCCCAAGAGACCCAGTACTTC. It codes for CSARPQRGTSGAQETQYF.

This clonotype was counted many times. The V and J genes are TRBV28 and TRBJ2-5, with unresolved D. This CDR3 is 17 amino acids long. V lost 5 bases and J 5 bases, leaving 24 bases between the germline ends. In germline, CDR1 is MDHEN, CDR2 SYDVKM. In DNA form, the CDR3 reads TGTGCCAGCAGTAGTAGTACAGTCTTACGCGCTCTGGAGACCCAGTACTTC. Its protein is CASSSSTVLRALETQYF. Filled out from reference TRBV28 and TRBJ2-5, the complete variable domain reads DVKVTQSSRYLVKRTGEKVFLECVQDMDHENMFWYRQDPGLGLRLIYFSYDVKMKEKGDIPEGYSVSREKKERFSLILESASTNQTSMYLCASSSSTVLRALETQYFGPGTRLLVL.

This clonotype was found many times. V usage is TRBV7-2 and J usage is TRBJ2-6; possibly TRBD2 for D (6 bases). Germline values: CDR1 SGHTA, CDR2 FQGNSA. V was cut by 5 bases and J by 0 bases, with 17 bases left in between. The CDR3 covers 18 residues. The CDR3 nucleotides are TGTGCCAGCAGCGTTCAACCGGGACTGCTCTCTGGGGCCAACGTCCTGACTTTC. Residues: CASSVQPGLLSGANVLTF. Filled out from reference TRBV7-2 and TRBJ2-6, the complete variable domain reads GAGVSQSPSNKVTEKGKDVELRCDPISGHTALYWYRQSLGQGLEFLIYFQGNSAPDKSGLPSDRFSAERTGGSVSTLTIQRTQQEDSAVYLCASSVQPGLLSGANVLTFGAGSRLTVL.

This clonotype was detected many times. The CDR3 sequence: CSARSTSLGQETQYF. The CDR3, as DNA: TGCAGTGCTAGATCTACTAGCTTAGGCCAAGAGACCCAGTACTTC. The rearrangement joins TRBV20-1 to TRBJ2-5, with D possibly matching TRBD2 (6 bases). Germline-derived CDR1 and CDR2 are DFQATT and SNEGSKA (reference sequence). The length of the CDR3 is 15 residues. With 2 bases removed from V and 1 base from J, the gap between germline ends came to 14 bases.